The rows below give T cell receptor beta chains drawn from one sample of a study of T cell repertoires in cytomegalovirus infection. TCRdb ran MiXCR on the reads and lists one entry per CDR3 protein. The sample contains about 110,000 distinct CDR3 sequences, roughly a tenth of which appear only once. Their antigens remain unidentified. The specimen was PBMCs, sequenced either directly or after in vitro stimulation (not recorded which). The receptors stem from a human donor in good health (CMV status not recorded). Some clones in this sample may be carry-over from other donors' samples. Both conserved end residues are part of each CDR3. Fields, in order: V gene, D gene, clone size, J gene, CDR3 protein, CDR3 DNA. The D gene is left open where the match is weak. Size values are once, few and many counts, or a class for expanded clones, and some rows have none.

>TRBV12-3/TRBV12-4|TRBD1|many|TRBJ1-3
CASRGQGGSGNTIYF
TGTGCCAGCCGAGGACAGGGGGGCTCTGGAAACACCATATATTTT
>TRBV11-2|-|many|TRBJ2-5
CASSHPFVQETQYF
TGTGCCAGCAGCCACCCGTTCGTTCAAGAGACCCAGTACTTC
>TRBV5-6|-|many|TRBJ2-5
CASSLMDQETQYF
TGTGCCAGCAGCTTAATGGACCAAGAGACCCAGTACTTC
>TRBV6-5|TRBD1|-|TRBJ1-4
CASSQGAYEKLFF
TGTGCCAGCAGCCAGGGGGCATATGAAAAACTGTTTTTT
>TRBV18|-|few|TRBJ2-7
CASSPTTAFSYEQYF
TGTGCCAGCTCACCAACTACAGCATTCTCCTACGAGCAGTACTTC
>TRBV30|TRBD1|few|TRBJ1-1
CAWSPKLGQGNTEAFF
TGTGCCTGGAGTCCAAAACTGGGACAGGGGAACACTGAAGCTTTCTTT
>TRBV4-1|-|few|TRBJ2-5
CASSQVRLVETQYF
TGCGCCAGCAGCCAAGTTCGGCTAGTAGAGACCCAGTACTTC
>TRBV7-2|-|many|TRBJ2-4
CASSGVRVAKNIQYF
TGTGCCAGCAGCGGTGTCCGGGTAGCCAAAAACATTCAGTACTTC
>TRBV7-8|TRBD1|-|TRBJ2-1
CASSSGQGNDNEQFF
TGTGCCAGCAGCTCAGGACAGGGGAACGACAATGAGCAGTTCTTC
>TRBV4-1|-|-|TRBJ1-4
CASSHVQGKLFF
TGCGCCAGCAGCCACGTACAGGGAAAACTGTTTTTT
>TRBV2|-|few|TRBJ2-6
CASSINSISGANVLTF
TGTGCCAGCAGTATCAACAGTATCTCTGGGGCCAACGTCCTGACTTTC
>TRBV5-1|-|-|TRBJ2-5
CASSPWGGNQETQYF
TGCGCCAGCAGCCCATGGGGCGGGAATCAAGAGACCCAGTACTTC
>TRBV2|-|many|TRBJ2-5
CASSAEETQYF
TGTGCCAGCAGTGCTGAAGAGACCCAGTACTTC
>TRBV18|TRBD1|-|TRBJ2-7
CASSPPGQGFHEQYF
TGTGCCAGCTCACCACCGGGACAGGGGTTCCACGAGCAGTACTTC
>TRBV2|-|-|TRBJ2-1
CASSEILDTLRPFF
TGTGCCAGCAGTGAAATCTTGGACACGTTGCGCCCGTTCTTC
>TRBV28|-|-|TRBJ1-2
CASSGGGGYGYTF
TGTGCCAGCAGCGGAGGGGGGGGTTATGGCTACACCTTC
>TRBV19|-|-|TRBJ2-6
CASSPGFSGANVLTF
TGTGCCAGTAGTCCAGGCTTCTCTGGGGCCAACGTCCTGACTTTC
>TRBV2|-|-|TRBJ2-1
CASSEIPSEQFF
TGTGCCAGCAGCGAGATCCCGAGCGAGCAGTTCTTC
>TRBV2|TRBD1|few|TRBJ2-3
CASANDRGSTDTQYF
TGTGCCAGCGCAAACGACAGGGGGAGCACAGATACGCAGTATTTT
>TRBV5-1|TRBD1|many|TRBJ2-6
CASSVGQGTSGANVLTF
TGCGCCAGCAGCGTGGGACAGGGGACCTCTGGGGCCAACGTCCTGACTTTC
>TRBV6-2/TRBV6-3|-|few|TRBJ2-3
CASDAGSTDTQYF
TGTGCCAGCGACGCCGGGAGCACAGATACGCAGTATTTT
>TRBV24-1|-|many|TRBJ2-1
CATSDPRPGLGYNEQFF
TGTGCCACCAGTGATCCGCGACCGGGACTCGGCTACAATGAGCAGTTCTTC
>TRBV20-1|-|-|TRBJ2-5
CSATDRTKQETQYF
TGCAGTGCGACGGACAGAACAAAACAAGAGACCCAGTACTTC
>TRBV7-9|-|many|TRBJ2-7
CASSLRLNYEQYF
TGTGCCAGCAGCTTACGACTGAATTACGAGCAGTACTTC
>TRBV19|-|-|TRBJ1-5
CASSKQYSNQPQHF
TGTGCCAGTAGTAAACAGTATAGCAATCAGCCCCAGCATTTT
>TRBV12-3/TRBV12-4|TRBD2|many|TRBJ2-4
CASRGTSGDKNIQYF
TGTGCCAGCAGGGGGACTAGCGGGGACAAAAACATTCAGTACTTC
>TRBV5-1|TRBD1|many|TRBJ1-4
CASSLSGTVEGYMEDEKLFF
TGCGCCAGCAGCTTGTCCGGGACAGTGGAAGGTTATATGGAAGATGAAAAACTGTTTTTT
>TRBV7-2|-|many|TRBJ2-5
CASSLNSGGMETQYF
TGTGCCAGCAGCCTAAACTCTGGGGGGATGGAGACCCAGTACTTC
>TRBV5-4|TRBD2|many|TRBJ2-1
CASSLPGLGNEQFF
TGTGCCAGCAGCTTGCCAGGACTAGGCAATGAGCAGTTCTTC
>TRBV19|-|many|TRBJ2-7
CASSRGTGTSNSEQYF
TGTGCCAGTAGTAGAGGAACCGGGACCTCTAATAGTGAGCAGTACTTC
>TRBV28|TRBD1|many|TRBJ2-2
CASSLTGAKNAGELFF
TGTGCCAGCAGTCTGACAGGGGCGAAGAACGCCGGGGAGCTGTTTTTT
>TRBV12-3/TRBV12-4|TRBD2|many|TRBJ2-1
CASSPGLAGLRAEQFF
TGTGCCAGCAGTCCGGGACTAGCGGGACTTCGTGCTGAGCAGTTCTTC
>TRBV7-7|-|-|TRBJ2-1
CASSFSADLMDEQFF
TGTGCTAGCAGCTTTTCGGCTGACCTCATGGATGAGCAGTTCTTC
>TRBV7-9|-|few|TRBJ2-7
CASSLGRTSTYEQYF
TGTGCCAGCAGCTTAGGGAGGACCAGCACCTACGAGCAGTACTTC
>TRBV6-1|-|many|TRBJ1-2
CASSERPGWGYTF
TGTGCCAGCAGTGAACGCCCAGGTTGGGGCTACACCTTC
>TRBV20-1|-|many|TRBJ2-3
CSARLPADTQYF
TGCAGTGCTAGACTGCCCGCAGATACGCAGTATTTT
>TRBV15|TRBD1|-|TRBJ1-3
CATSREGTGKEGNTIYF
TGTGCCACCAGCAGAGAGGGGACAGGGAAAGAAGGAAACACCATATATTTT
>TRBV10-3|TRBD1|many|TRBJ1-6
CAIGQGQSPLHF
TGTGCCATCGGACAGGGCCAGTCACCCCTCCACTTT
>TRBV19|-|few|TRBJ2-2
CASSIIAGELFF
TGTGCCAGTAGTATCATCGCCGGGGAGCTGTTTTTT
>TRBV27|TRBD1|few|TRBJ1-2
CASSLNYRGPYGYTF
TGTGCCAGCAGTTTAAACTACAGGGGCCCCTATGGCTACACCTTC
>TRBV7-2|TRBD1|many|TRBJ1-4
CASRPGTVSNKLFF
TGTGCCAGCAGACCTGGGACAGTTTCTAACAAACTGTTTTTT
>TRBV4-1|-|many|TRBJ2-5
CASSQGGPQETQYF
TGCGCCAGCAGCCAAGGTGGCCCACAAGAGACCCAGTACTTC
>TRBV28|TRBD2|-|TRBJ2-1
CASSQIASGYNEQFF
TGTGCCAGCAGTCAGATAGCTAGCGGTTACAATGAGCAGTTCTTC
>TRBV7-2|TRBD1|many|TRBJ1-3
CASSSRQGAHTIYF
TGTGCCAGCAGCTCACGACAGGGGGCCCACACCATATATTTT
>TRBV27|-|once|TRBJ1-5
CASSFGQSSNQPQHF
TGTGCCAGCAGTTTTGGGCAGTCCAGCAATCAGCCCCAGCATTTT
>TRBV12-3/TRBV12-4|-|many|TRBJ1-1
CASTIGGKFFF
TGTGCCAGCACCATTGGGGGGAAGTTTTTCTTT
>TRBV3-1|TRBD1|-|TRBJ2-7
CASSHTGAGSYEQYF
TGTGCCAGCAGCCACACAGGGGCGGGCTCCTACGAGCAGTACTTC
>TRBV2|-|few|TRBJ2-3
CASSEQGAAITDTQYF
TGTGCCAGCAGTGAACAGGGAGCGGCAATCACAGATACGCAGTATTTT
>TRBV5-5|-|many|TRBJ2-7
CASSLYRVNYEQYF
TGTGCCAGCAGCTTATACAGGGTGAACTACGAGCAGTACTTC
>TRBV6-6|TRBD2|many|TRBJ2-1
CASSYSAASGSYEQFF
TGTGCCAGCAGTTACTCCGCGGCTAGCGGGAGCTATGAGCAGTTCTTC
>TRBV12-3/TRBV12-4|-|many|TRBJ2-4
CASSRGGRREDIQYF
TGTGCCAGCAGCCGAGGGGGGAGGAGGGAGGACATTCAGTACTTC
>TRBV14|TRBD2|-|TRBJ2-5
CASSPQPGLAGEGTQYF
TGTGCCAGCAGCCCCCAACCCGGACTAGCGGGAGAAGGGACCCAGTACTTC
>TRBV5-6|-|many|TRBJ2-5
CASSPGAGYQETQYF
TGTGCCAGCAGCCCGGGGGCGGGGTACCAAGAGACCCAGTACTTC